The present T cell receptor (beta chain) was sequenced within a study of CD8 T cells in Susac syndrome (dated by TCRdb to between 2018 and 2020). Turning to the overall study: Repertoire sequencing was used to test whether CD8+ T cell activation and differentiation in Susac syndrome was antigen driven. The clonality of the CD8+ T cell repertoire was compared across approximately 12 healthy donors, some 14 Susac syndrome patients and 15 multiple sclerosis patients.

Via the germline V gene, CDR1 is SGHRS and CDR2 YFSETQ. The junction shows trimming of 2 bases on V and 4 bases on J, plus 10 bases between the germline ends. Including the terminal cysteine and phenylalanine, the CDR3 comprises 13 residues. The only DNA kept is the CDR3, 39 bases in frame from the first base. Overall results and qualifications from the work: The study acknowledged that relatively few individuals were included in the TCR sequencing and HLA analysis.

Peripheral blood CD8+ and CD4+ T cells from healthy donors, Susac syndrome patients and multiple sclerosis patients were profiled using high-throughput TCR beta sequencing. The multiple sclerosis controls were treatment-naive patients whose relapsing-remitting disease, either stable or active, fulfilled the revised McDonald criteria. Bulk CD8+ and CD4+ T cells were purified by magnetic negative isolation, whereas CD8+ TEMRA cells were enriched by FACS. Blood was collected in EDTA tubes and processed within 24 hours, with PBMCs isolated through density gradient centrifugation. PBMCs intended for TCR sequencing were cryopreserved in liquid nitrogen and thawed later in a water bath at 37 degrees C. The sorted or isolated CD4+, CD8+ and CD8+ TEMRA cells had a purity of 90% or higher. RNA was extracted with the RNeasy kit and 0.5 to 1 ug was reverse transcribed using random hexamers. The immunoSEQ multiplex PCR assay, covering 54 Vbeta and 13 Jbeta segments, was used to amplify TCR beta CDR3 regions. Bias from PCR amplification was corrected by using a synthetic template baseline for primer optimization and for computational correction. Concerning the study's data processing: Reads were annotated to V, D and J genes according to IMGT and were analyzed with immunoSEQ Analyzer, with only productive sequences retained. Clonality was calculated as one minus the Shannon entropy normalized by log2 of the number of productive unique sequences. For each patient and control, public and private clones were evaluated within the 100 most prevalent clones. Clones were defined as Susac-specific when absent from the healthy and MS cohorts, from some 1,100 published viral clones and from other ImmuneACCESS disease sequences. TCRdb took the public reads, trimmed them with fastp at Q25, ran MiXCR for clone calling and kept in-frame beta chains. Identical CDR3 protein sequences are pooled into one entry, listed with their most common genes and DNA. TCRdb assigned the V and J calls; the authors' analysis was not used. In all, the sample holds about 66,000 distinct CDR3 sequences, and 90% to 95% of those were seen once. Jointly, the top ten make up about 0.6% of the sample.

As concerns this clonotype: What this receptor recognizes is not known. Per-base quality was not reported, and no clone a single base away is much larger than it.

The sequence was obtained from a human donor with multiple sclerosis. The material sequenced was CD8+ T cells from PBMCs. The chain links TRBV5-1 with TRBJ2-7; possibly the D gene is TRBD1, per 6 matching bases. This receptor carries the CDR3 CASSLWTEYEQYF. The DNA is as follows: TGCGCCAGCAGCTTATGGACAGAATACGAGCAGTACTTC.